This T cell receptor beta chain was profiled in a study of shared clonotypes between healthy human individuals. Sequenced by immunoSEQ multiplex PCR; TCRdb stores in-frame clones only, minus some. The sample lists around 480,000 clones, approximately 79% occurring once. This clone came up a few times. From germline, CDR1 is SGDLS and CDR2 YYNGEE. V shed 0 bases and J shed 6 bases, with 12 bases lying between them. The CDR3 spans 14 residues. The chain is built from TRBV9 and TRBJ1-1; D remains unclear. Sequencing was carried out using PBMCs. The receptor's source is a woman aged 35 to 49 in good health. Some clones in this sample may be carry-over from other donors' samples. The CDR3 DNA reads as TGTGCCAGCAGCGTAGAAGGGCCCAAGGCTGAAGCTTTCTTT. It specifies CASSVEGPKAEAFF.